This TCR beta chain was found in a study of T cells in localized non-small cell lung cancer. Repertoires were generated with immunoSEQ multiplex PCR, while TCRdb's copy carries only in-frame clones and drops some. Of tens of thousands of clones in the sample, 70% to 90% were seen once. The clonotype was recovered from a male donor older than 55 with stage II lung adenocarcinoma. Sequenced material: peripheral blood mononuclear cells, taken before any cancer treatment.

CDR3 bases: TGTGCCAGCGCCCCCGTGGCCGGTTTTGGCTACACCTTC. Its translation: CASAPVAGFGYTF. The genes are TRBV5-8 and TRBJ1-2; no reliable D call. CDR1 and CDR2 (germline): SGHTS, YDEGEE. V was trimmed by 7 bases and J by 7 bases, leaving 17 bases between them. CDR3 length: 13 residues.